These T cell receptor beta chains were read from a single sample in a study of blood T cell repertoires in COVID-19. Assay used: immunoSEQ multiplex PCR; TCRdb lists only in-frame clones, some missing. The repertoire includes just over 300,000 clones, roughly 86% of them detected once, and around 9.3% sits in the top ten. The specimen sequenced was PBMCs or T cells enriched from blood (not recorded which). The receptors shown here come from a woman between 18 and 29 years old who had recovered from COVID-19. Both conserved end residues are part of each CDR3. A D gene is named only where the DNA matches it firmly. Clone size is shown for a subset of rows, as once, few, many or a class of expanded clone.

TRBJ1-2 TRBV4-3 - - TGCGCCAGCAGCCAAGATCGGACAGCTAACTATGGCTACACCTTC CASSQDRTANYGYTF
TRBJ1-4 TRBV19 - - TGTGCCAGTAGTAATACCGGGTCTCGTGAAAAACTGTTTTTT CASSNTGSREKLFF
TRBJ1-2 TRBV7-8 TRBD1 - TGTGCCAGCAGCTCACGGACAGGGGGGATGATCAATGGCTACACCTTC CASSSRTGGMINGYTF
TRBJ1-5 TRBV30 - - TGTGCCTGGAGTCCGTCCGTCTTGAATCAGCCCCAGCATTTT CAWSPSVLNQPQHF
TRBJ2-2 TRBV19 - - TGTGCCAGTAGTATAGGCCCGGCGAACACCGGGGAGCTGTTTTTT CASSIGPANTGELFF
TRBJ1-2 TRBV19 - - TGTGCCAGTAGTATTAGCGTAAACTATGGCTACACCTTC CASSISVNYGYTF
TRBJ1-5 TRBV19 TRBD1 few TGTGCCAGTAGTCTTTGGACAGGGGGGAATCAGCCCCAGCATTTT CASSLWTGGNQPQHF
TRBJ1-3 TRBV18 TRBD1 - TGTGCCAGCTCACCACGGCTTCCCGGGACAGCTCTGTCCTCTGGAAACACCATATATTTT CASSPRLPGTALSSGNTIYF
TRBJ1-4 TRBV7-9 TRBD1 - TGTGCCAGCAGCAGACTGACAGGGGTTAATGAAAAACTGTTTTTT CASSRLTGVNEKLFF
TRBJ1-1 TRBV20-1 - - TGCAGTGCTAGAACGGACACTGAAGCTTTCTTT CSARTDTEAFF
TRBJ2-1 TRBV5-1 - - TGCGCCAGCAGCTTGGGTCCAGGGGGCGGGAGACGGAGCAATGAGCAGTTCTTC CASSLGPGGGRRSNEQFF
TRBJ2-1 TRBV11-2 - - TGTGCCAGCAGCCAAGGGGGAGGGTCCTACAATGAGCAGTTCTTC CASSQGGGSYNEQFF
TRBJ1-3 TRBV7-6 TRBD1 - TGTGCCAGCAGCCCGGGGACAGCTAACTCTGGAAACACCATATATTTT CASSPGTANSGNTIYF
TRBJ1-1 TRBV5-3 - few TGTGCCAATTGGGGCATGGCTTTCTTT CANWGMAFF
TRBJ1-5 TRBV3-1/TRBV3-2 - - TGTGCCAGCAGCCTACAGGGTCAGCCCCAGCATTTT CASSLQGQPQHF
TRBJ2-2 TRBV12-3/TRBV12-4 - - TGTGCCAGCAGTTTACAGACCGGGGAGCTGTTTTTT CASSLQTGELFF
TRBJ2-7 TRBV18 - - TGTGCCAGCTCACCACCGGCATTTTACGAGCAGTACTTC CASSPPAFYEQYF
TRBJ2-3 TRBV23-1 - - TGCGCCAGCAGTCCAACGACAGCTAGCACAGATACGCAGTATTTT CASSPTTASTDTQYF
TRBJ2-1 TRBV2 - - TGTGCCAGCAGCTCTGACAGGTCCTACAATGAGCAGTTCTTC CASSSDRSYNEQFF
TRBJ1-4 TRBV6-5 - few TGTGCCAGCAGTCGAACAAATGAAAAACTGTTTTTT CASSRTNEKLFF
TRBJ2-1 TRBV2 - - TGTGCCAGCACCTCCCTAAACAATGAGCAGTTCTTC CASTSLNNEQFF
TRBJ1-1 TRBV5-4 TRBD1 - TGTGCCAGCAGCGGGACAGTAAACACTGAAGCTTTCTTT CASSGTVNTEAFF
TRBJ2-3 TRBV9 - - TGTGCCAGCAGCTTGGCTTCAAGGGGAGATACGCAGTATTTT CASSLASRGDTQYF
TRBJ2-2 TRBV19 - - TGTGCCAGTAGTATAGTTCAGAACACCGGGGAGCTGTTTTTT CASSIVQNTGELFF
TRBJ2-5 TRBV19 TRBD1 - TGTGCCAGTAGTATTGTCAGGGGGCGTAGGGAGACCCAGTACTTC CASSIVRGRRETQYF
TRBJ2-7 TRBV9 - - TGTGCCAGCAGCGTAGAGGACAGCTCCTACGAGCAGTACTTC CASSVEDSSYEQYF
TRBJ2-3 TRBV9 TRBD2 - TGTGCCAGCAGCCCGCGGGGTAGCGGGAACACAGATACGCAGTATTTT CASSPRGSGNTDTQYF
TRBJ2-3 TRBV4-2 - - TGTGCCAGCAGCCAAGATGCAGGGCCCTCGGTAAATACGCAGTATTTT CASSQDAGPSVNTQYF
TRBJ2-3 TRBV2 TRBD1 - TGTGCCAGCCGACGAACAGGGGTTGCAGATACGCAGTATTTT CASRRTGVADTQYF
TRBJ1-1 TRBV6-2/TRBV6-3 TRBD1 - TGTGCCAGCAGCCTGGGACAGCTTGAGGCTTTCTTT CASSLGQLEAFF
TRBJ1-6 TRBV2 - few TGTGCCAGCCGTAGTCCCGGGGTGGAGTCACCCCTCCACTTT CASRSPGVESPLHF
TRBJ1-2 TRBV19 - - TGTGCCAGTAGTATAATGGGGGGGCTCCCGAATGGCTACACCTTC CASSIMGGLPNGYTF
TRBJ2-1 TRBV7-2 TRBD1 few TGTGCCAGCAGCTTAGAATGGGGGACAGCCTCCTACAATGAGCAGTTCTTC CASSLEWGTASYNEQFF
TRBJ2-1 TRBV6-1 - - TGTGCCAGCAGTGAACCCCTGCCCGGGGCCTACAATGAGCAGTTCTTC CASSEPLPGAYNEQFF
TRBJ1-4 TRBV10-3 TRBD1 - TGTGCCATCAGTGAGTCGTTTGGGACAGGCGCAGAAAAACTGTTTTTT CAISESFGTGAEKLFF
TRBJ1-1 TRBV10-3 TRBD1 - TGTGCCATCAGTGAGTCTGGACAGGGCCATTCCACTGAAGCTTTCTTT CAISESGQGHSTEAFF
TRBJ2-3 TRBV6-5 TRBD2 - TGTGCCAGCCGTATGGAGGGAAGCGGGATTGATACGCAGTATTTT CASRMEGSGIDTQYF
TRBJ2-1 TRBV7-9 - few TGTGCCAGCAGCCCCTTCTGGAGAGGGGGCTCCTACAATGAGCAGTTCTTC CASSPFWRGGSYNEQFF
TRBJ1-5 TRBV6-5 - - TGTGCCAGCAGTTACGGGCGCAATCAGCCCCAGCATTTT CASSYGRNQPQHF
TRBJ2-5 TRBV6-5 - - TGTGCCAGCAGCTCCAGACTAGGAGGGACCCAGTACTTC CASSSRLGGTQYF
TRBJ1-2 TRBV7-2 - - TGTGCCAGCAGCTCAAGTGGCAGCTATGGCTACACCTTC CASSSSGSYGYTF
TRBJ2-7 TRBV10-2 TRBD2 - TGCGCCAGCATTCAGGGAGGGGTATACTCCTACGAGCAGTACTTC CASIQGGVYSYEQYF
TRBJ2-5 TRBV6-2/TRBV6-3 - - TGTGCCAGCAGTTCGGTTGGAGAGACCCAGTACTTC CASSSVGETQYF
TRBJ1-1 TRBV18 - - TGTGCCAGCTCACCATCCGGGCAGGGAGGAACTGAAGCTTTCTTT CASSPSGQGGTEAFF
TRBJ1-4 TRBV6-5 TRBD1 - TGTGCCAGCAGTTTTGACCGACAGGGCTGGGAAAAACTGTTTTTT CASSFDRQGWEKLFF
TRBJ2-7 TRBV4-3 - once TGCGCCAGCAGCACAGACAGAGCGTTCGCCTACGAGCAGTACTTC CASSTDRAFAYEQYF
TRBJ2-1 TRBV6-5 - - TGTGCCAGCAAGGGACTCTCAACTTACAATGAGCAGTTCTTC CASKGLSTYNEQFF
TRBJ2-1 TRBV15 - - TGTGCCACCAGCTTCCAGGAGGCATACAATGAGCAGTTCTTC CATSFQEAYNEQFF
TRBJ1-5 TRBV19 TRBD1 - TGTGCCAGTAATGACCGGACAGGTATCAATCAGCCCCAGCATTTT CASNDRTGINQPQHF
TRBJ1-1 TRBV18 TRBD1 - TGTGCCAGCTCAACACGACAGGGGGATACTGAAGCTTTCTTT CASSTRQGDTEAFF
TRBJ1-1 TRBV4-3 - - TGCGCCAGCAGCCAAGTGGGGGCGAACACTGAAGCTTTCTTT CASSQVGANTEAFF
TRBJ1-1 TRBV4-1 TRBD1 few TGCGCCAGCAGACATCGAGCATGGACAGGGGAAAAGGTTCGCACTGAAGCTTTCTTT CASRHRAWTGEKVRTEAFF
TRBJ1-5 TRBV18 - - TGTGCCAGCTCACTCGAAGGGGCTAGTCAGCCCCAGCATTTT CASSLEGASQPQHF
TRBJ2-1 TRBV12-2 - - TGTGCAAGTCGCTTTATTCTAGCGGGAGGTTTCCGGGGTGAGCAGTTCTTC CASRFILAGGFRGEQFF
TRBJ1-2 TRBV10-3 - - TGTGCCATCAGGGCTGACAGTTTCTATGGCTACACCTTC CAIRADSFYGYTF
TRBJ1-2 TRBV5-4 TRBD1 - TGTGCCAGCAGTCGATGGACAGGGGAAAGGTACACCTTC CASSRWTGERYTF
TRBJ2-2 TRBV7-3 - - TGTGCCAGCAGGGCGGGACGGAACACCGGGGAGCTGTTTTTT CASRAGRNTGELFF
TRBJ1-2 TRBV4-1 TRBD1 - TGCGCCAGCAGCCTGGACAGGTCAGGTCTCTCTGGCTACACCTTC CASSLDRSGLSGYTF